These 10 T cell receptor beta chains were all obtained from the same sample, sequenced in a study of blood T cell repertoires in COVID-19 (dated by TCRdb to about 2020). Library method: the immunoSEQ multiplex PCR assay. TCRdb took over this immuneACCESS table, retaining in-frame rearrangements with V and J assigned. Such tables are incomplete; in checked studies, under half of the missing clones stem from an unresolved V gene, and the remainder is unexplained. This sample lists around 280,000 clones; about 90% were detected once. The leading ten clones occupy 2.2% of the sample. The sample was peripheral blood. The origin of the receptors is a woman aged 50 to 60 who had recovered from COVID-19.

CDR3 residues: CASSFRTGGVKTEAFF. As DNA, the CDR3 is TGTGCCAGCAGTTTTAGGACAGGGGGCGTTAAGACTGAAGCTTTCTTT. The chain is built from TRBV28 and TRBJ1-1; 11 bases are a match to TRBD1. The V gene's germline CDR1 is MDHEN and CDR2 SYDVKM. The V gene end was trimmed by 3 bases and the J gene end by 5 bases; junction bases not matched to a gene: 8. This CDR3 is built from 16 residues.

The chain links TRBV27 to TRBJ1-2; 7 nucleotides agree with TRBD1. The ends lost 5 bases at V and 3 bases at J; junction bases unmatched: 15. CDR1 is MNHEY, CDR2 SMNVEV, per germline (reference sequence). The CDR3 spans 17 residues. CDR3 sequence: CASSTRLGTANYYGYTF. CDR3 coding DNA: TGTGCCAGCAGTACTAGGCTGGGGACAGCGAATTACTATGGCTACACCTTC.

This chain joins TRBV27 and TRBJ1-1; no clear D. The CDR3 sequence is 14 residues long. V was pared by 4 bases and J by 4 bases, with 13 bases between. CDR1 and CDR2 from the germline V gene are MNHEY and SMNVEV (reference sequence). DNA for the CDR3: TGTGCCAGCAGTTCCCGGGAGTATCGCACTGAAGCTTTCTTT. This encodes CASSSREYRTEAFF.

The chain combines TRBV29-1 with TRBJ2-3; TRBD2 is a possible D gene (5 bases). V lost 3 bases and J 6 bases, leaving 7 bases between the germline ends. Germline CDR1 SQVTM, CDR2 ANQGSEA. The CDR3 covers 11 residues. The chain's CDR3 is CSVERDDTQYF. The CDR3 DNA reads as TGCAGCGTTGAGAGGGATGATACGCAGTATTTT.

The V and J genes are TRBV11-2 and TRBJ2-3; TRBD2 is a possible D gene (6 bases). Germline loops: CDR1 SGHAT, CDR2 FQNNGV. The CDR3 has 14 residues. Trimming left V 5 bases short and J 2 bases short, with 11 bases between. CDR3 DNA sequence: TGTGCCAGCAGCCGGGAGTTATTCACAGATACGCAGTATTTT. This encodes CASSRELFTDTQYF.

The CDR3 spells CASSYSTSRLAHEQFF. CDR3 sequence (DNA): TGTGCCAGCAGTTACTCGACGAGTAGGCTAGCCCATGAGCAGTTCTTC. The chain employs TRBV6-5 and TRBJ2-1; possible D gene TRBD2, 5 bases. CDR1 and CDR2 (germline): MNHEY, SVGAGI. Trimming shortened V by 0 bases and J by 8 bases, and 17 bases separated the two germline ends. The CDR3 contains 16 residues.

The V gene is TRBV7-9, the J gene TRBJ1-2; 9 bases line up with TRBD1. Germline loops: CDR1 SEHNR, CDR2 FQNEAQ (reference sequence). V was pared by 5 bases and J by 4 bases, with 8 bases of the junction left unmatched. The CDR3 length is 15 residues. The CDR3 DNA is TGTGCCAGCAGCCTCGGACAGGGGTCCTCCTATGGCTACACCTTC. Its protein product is CASSLGQGSSYGYTF.

The CDR3 nucleotides are TGCGCCAGCAGCCAAGATGGACAGGCTGTGAACACTGAAGCTTTCTTT. Protein product: CASSQDGQAVNTEAFF. The chain carries TRBV4-1 and TRBJ1-1; 7 positions match TRBD1. With 0 bases clipped from V and 0 bases from J, the junction kept 4 bases outside the gene matches. CDR3 size: 16 residues. Germline lookup yields CDR1 MGHRA and CDR2 YSYEKL.

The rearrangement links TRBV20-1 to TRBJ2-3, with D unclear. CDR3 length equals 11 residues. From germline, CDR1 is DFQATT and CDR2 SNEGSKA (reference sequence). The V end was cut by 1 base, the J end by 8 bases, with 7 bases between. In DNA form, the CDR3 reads TGCAGTGCTAGAGTCTCCGTTACGCAGTATTTT. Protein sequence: CSARVSVTQYF.

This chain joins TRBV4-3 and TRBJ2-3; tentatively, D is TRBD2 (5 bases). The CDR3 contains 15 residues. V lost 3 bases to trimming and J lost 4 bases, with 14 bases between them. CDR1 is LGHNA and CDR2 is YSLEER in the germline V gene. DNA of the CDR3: TGCGCCAGCAGCCACCAGGACGGGGTGGCAGATACGCAGTATTTT. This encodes CASSHQDGVADTQYF.